The clone carrying this T cell receptor beta chain was detected a few times. Its antigen is undetermined. The entry originates in a study of T cell responses to AZD1222 COVID-19 vaccine. Study conclusions and caveats: Increases in Spike-specific TCR breadth and depth were seen after two AZD1222 doses.

The junction had 19 bases not matched to a gene; V was cut back by 6 bases and J by 0 bases. CDR3 length: 21 residues. Libraries were prepared by immunoSEQ multiplex PCR; TCRdb keeps only in-frame clonotypes and omits some of them. Altogether some 180,000 clones are present, more than 80% being singletons, with the ten largest covering under 7.5%. The receptor comes from an adult in good health. The input for sequencing was peripheral blood, taken on day 0 of AZD1222 vaccination. This chain links TRBV23-1 with TRBJ1-6; TRBD1 aligns across 8 bases. TRBV23-1 is an ORF, and what it does is uncertain. CDR3 amino acids: CASRGTGQGEIESSYNSPLHF. For the CDR3, the DNA is TGCGCCAGCAGGGGAACTGGACAGGGCGAGATTGAGAGCTCCTATAATTCACCCCTCCACTTT.